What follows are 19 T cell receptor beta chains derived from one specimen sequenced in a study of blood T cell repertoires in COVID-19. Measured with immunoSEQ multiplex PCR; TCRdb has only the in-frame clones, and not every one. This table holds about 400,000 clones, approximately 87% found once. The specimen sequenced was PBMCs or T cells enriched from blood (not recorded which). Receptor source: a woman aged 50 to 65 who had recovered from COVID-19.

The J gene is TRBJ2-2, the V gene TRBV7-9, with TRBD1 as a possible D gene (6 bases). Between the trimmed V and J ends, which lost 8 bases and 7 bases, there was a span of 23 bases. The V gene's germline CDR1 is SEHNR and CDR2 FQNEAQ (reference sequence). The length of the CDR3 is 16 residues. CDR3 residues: CASWPLGRGSVGELFF. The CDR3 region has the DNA TGTGCCAGCTGGCCCCTGGGCAGGGGATCAGTCGGGGAGCTGTTTTTT.

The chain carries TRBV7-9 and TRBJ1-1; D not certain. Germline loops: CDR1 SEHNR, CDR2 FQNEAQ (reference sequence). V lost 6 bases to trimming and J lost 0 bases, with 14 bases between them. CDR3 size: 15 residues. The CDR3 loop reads CASRSEDLLNTEAFF. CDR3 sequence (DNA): TGTGCCAGCAGGTCCGAAGACTTGCTGAACACTGAAGCTTTCTTT.

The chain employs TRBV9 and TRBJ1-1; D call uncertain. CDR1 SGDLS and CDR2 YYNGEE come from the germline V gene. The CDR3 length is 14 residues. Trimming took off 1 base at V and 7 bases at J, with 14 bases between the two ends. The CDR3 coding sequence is TGTGCCAGCAGCGTATCCGTGGCCGGAGGTGAAGCTTTCTTT. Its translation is CASSVSVAGGEAFF.

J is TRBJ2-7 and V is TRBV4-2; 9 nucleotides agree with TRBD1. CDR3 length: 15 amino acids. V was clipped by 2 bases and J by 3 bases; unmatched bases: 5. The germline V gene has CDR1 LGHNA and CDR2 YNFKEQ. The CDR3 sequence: CASSQRQGDLYEQYF. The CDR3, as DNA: TGTGCCAGCAGCCAACGACAGGGGGATCTCTACGAGCAGTACTTC.

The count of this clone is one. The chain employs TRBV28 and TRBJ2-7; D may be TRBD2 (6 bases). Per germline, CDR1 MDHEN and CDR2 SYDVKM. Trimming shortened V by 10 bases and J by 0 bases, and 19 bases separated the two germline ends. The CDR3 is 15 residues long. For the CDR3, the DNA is TGTGCCACCACCTGGGGGACTTCAACCTCCTACGAGCAGTACTTC. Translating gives CATTWGTSTSYEQYF.

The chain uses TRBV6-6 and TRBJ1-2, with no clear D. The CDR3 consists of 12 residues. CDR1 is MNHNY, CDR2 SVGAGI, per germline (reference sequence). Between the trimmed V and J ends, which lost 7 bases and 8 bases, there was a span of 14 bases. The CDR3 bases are TGTGCCAGCAATTTTAGAGGTGGAGGCTACACCTTC. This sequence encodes CASNFRGGGYTF.

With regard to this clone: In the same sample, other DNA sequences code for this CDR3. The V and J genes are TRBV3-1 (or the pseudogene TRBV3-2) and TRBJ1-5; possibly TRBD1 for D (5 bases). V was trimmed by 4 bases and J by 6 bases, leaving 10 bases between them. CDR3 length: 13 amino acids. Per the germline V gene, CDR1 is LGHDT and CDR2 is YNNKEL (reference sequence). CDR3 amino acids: CASSPLGGQPQHF. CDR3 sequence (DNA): TGTGCCAGCAGCCCCCTGGGGGGTCAGCCCCAGCATTTT.

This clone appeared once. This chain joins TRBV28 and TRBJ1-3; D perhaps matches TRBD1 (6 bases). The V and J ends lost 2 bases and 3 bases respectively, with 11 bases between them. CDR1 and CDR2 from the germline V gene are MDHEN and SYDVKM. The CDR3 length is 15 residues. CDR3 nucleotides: TGTGCCAGCAGTTTAATAGGCAGGGGTGGAAACACCATATATTTT. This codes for CASSLIGRGGNTIYF.

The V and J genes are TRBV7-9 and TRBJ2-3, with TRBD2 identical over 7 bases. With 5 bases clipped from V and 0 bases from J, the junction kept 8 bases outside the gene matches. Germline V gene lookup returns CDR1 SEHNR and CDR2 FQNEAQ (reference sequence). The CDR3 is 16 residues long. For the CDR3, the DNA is TGTGCCAGCAGCATGGCGGGGGAGCCGAGCACAGATACGCAGTATTTT. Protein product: CASSMAGEPSTDTQYF.

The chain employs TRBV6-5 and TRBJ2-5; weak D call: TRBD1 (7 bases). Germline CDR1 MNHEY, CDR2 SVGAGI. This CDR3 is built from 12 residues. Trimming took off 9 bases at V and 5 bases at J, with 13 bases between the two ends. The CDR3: CASLRGAETQYF. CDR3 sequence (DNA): TGTGCCAGTCTCAGGGGGGCGGAGACCCAGTACTTC.

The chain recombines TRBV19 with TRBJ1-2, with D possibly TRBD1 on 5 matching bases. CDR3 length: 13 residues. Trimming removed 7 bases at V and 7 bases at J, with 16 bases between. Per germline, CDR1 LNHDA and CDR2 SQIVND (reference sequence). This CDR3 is CASNSRGEVGYTF. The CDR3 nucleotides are TGTGCCAGTAATTCAAGGGGTGAGGTTGGCTACACCTTC. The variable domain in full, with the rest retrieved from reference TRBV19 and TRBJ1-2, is DGGITQSPKYLFRKEGQNVTLSCEQNLNHDAMYWYRQDPGQGLRLIYYSQIVNDFQKGDIAEGYSVSREKKESFPLTVTSAQKNPTAFYLCASNSRGEVGYTFGSGTRLTVV.

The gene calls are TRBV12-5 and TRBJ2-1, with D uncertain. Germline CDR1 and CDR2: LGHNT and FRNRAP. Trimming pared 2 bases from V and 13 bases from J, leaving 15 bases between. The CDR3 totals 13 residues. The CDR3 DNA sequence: TGTGCTAGTGGTTTGATCCGCCGACAAAGTCAGTTCTTC. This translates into CASGLIRRQSQFF.

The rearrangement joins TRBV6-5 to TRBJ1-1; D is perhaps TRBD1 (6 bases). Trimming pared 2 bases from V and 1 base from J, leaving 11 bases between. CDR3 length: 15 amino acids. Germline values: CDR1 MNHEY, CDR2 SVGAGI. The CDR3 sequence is CASSYQTGRNTEAFF. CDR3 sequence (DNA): TGTGCCAGCAGTTACCAAACAGGGAGGAACACTGAAGCTTTCTTT.

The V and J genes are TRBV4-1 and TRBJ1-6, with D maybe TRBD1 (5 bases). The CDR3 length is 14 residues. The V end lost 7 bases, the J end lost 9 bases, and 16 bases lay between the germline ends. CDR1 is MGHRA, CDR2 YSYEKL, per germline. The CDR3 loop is CASNLGGLSSPLHF. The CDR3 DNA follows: TGCGCCAGCAACCTGGGGGGATTAAGTTCACCCCTCCACTTT.

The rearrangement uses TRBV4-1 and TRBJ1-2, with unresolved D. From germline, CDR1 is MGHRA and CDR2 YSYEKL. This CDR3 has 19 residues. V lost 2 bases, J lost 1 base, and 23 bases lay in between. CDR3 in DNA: TGCGCCAGCAGCCAACGCTCCCGCGGGTCGGGAAAGGATAACTATGGCTACACCTTC. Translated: CASSQRSRGSGKDNYGYTF.

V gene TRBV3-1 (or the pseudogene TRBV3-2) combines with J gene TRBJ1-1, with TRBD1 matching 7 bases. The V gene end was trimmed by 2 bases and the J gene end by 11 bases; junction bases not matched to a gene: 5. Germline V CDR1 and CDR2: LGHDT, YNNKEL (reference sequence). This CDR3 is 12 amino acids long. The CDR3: CASSQRGDSAFF. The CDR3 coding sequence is TGTGCCAGCAGCCAACGAGGGGACAGTGCTTTCTTT.

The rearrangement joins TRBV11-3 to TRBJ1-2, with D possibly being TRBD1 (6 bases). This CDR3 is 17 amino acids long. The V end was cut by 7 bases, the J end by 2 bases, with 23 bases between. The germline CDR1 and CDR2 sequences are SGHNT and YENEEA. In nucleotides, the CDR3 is TGTGCCAGCACCGAGGTGGGACACCGGGGACCAAACTATGGCTACACCTTC. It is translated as CASTEVGHRGPNYGYTF.

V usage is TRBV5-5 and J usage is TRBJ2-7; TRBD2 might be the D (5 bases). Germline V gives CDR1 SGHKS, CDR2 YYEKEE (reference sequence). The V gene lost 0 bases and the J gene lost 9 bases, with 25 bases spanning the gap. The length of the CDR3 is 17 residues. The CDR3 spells CASSLGISVITTSGQYF. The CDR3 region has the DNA TGTGCCAGCAGCTTGGGCATAAGCGTCATAACTACGAGCGGGCAGTACTTC.

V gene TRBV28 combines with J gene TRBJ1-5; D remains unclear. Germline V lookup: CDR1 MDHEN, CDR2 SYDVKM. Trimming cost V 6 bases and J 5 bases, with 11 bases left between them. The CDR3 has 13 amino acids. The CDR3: CASRKTGDQPQHF. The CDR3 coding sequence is TGTGCCAGCAGGAAGACCGGGGATCAGCCCCAGCATTTT.